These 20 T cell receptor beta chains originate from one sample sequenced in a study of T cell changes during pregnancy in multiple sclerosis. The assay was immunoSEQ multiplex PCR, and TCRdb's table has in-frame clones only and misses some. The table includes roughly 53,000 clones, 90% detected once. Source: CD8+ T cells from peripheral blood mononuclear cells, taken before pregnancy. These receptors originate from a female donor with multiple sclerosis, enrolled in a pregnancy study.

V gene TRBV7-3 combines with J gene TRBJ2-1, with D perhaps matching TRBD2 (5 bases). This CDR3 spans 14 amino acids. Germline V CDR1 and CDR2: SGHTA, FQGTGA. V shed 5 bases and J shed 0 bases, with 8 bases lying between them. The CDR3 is CASSPGSSYNEQFF. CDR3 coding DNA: TGTGCCAGCAGCCCGGGGAGCTCCTACAATGAGCAGTTCTTC.

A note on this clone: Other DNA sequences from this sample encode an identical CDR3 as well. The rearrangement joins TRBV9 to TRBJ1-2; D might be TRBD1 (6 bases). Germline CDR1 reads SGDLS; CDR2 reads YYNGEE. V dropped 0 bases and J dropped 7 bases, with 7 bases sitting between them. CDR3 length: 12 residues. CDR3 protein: CASSVGGGGYTF. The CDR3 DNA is TGTGCCAGCAGCGTAGGAGGGGGTGGCTACACCTTC.

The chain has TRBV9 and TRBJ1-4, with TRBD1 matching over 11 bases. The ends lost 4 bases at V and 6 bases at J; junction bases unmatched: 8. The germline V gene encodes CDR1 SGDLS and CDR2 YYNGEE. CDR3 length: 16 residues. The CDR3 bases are TGTGCCAGCAGCCACCCCCGGGGACAGGGGGATGAAAAACTGTTTTTT. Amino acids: CASSHPRGQGDEKLFF. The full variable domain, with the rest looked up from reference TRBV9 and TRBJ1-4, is DSGVTQTPKHLITATGQRVTLRCSPRSGDLSVYWYQQSLDQGLQFLIQYYNGEERAKGNILERFSAQQFPDLHSELNLSSLELGDSALYFCASSHPRGQGDEKLFFGSGTQLSVL.

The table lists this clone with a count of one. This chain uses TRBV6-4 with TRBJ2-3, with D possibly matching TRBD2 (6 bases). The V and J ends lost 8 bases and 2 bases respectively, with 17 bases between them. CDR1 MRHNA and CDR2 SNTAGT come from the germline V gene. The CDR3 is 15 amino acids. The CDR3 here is CASGGETGDTDTQYF. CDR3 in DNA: TGTGCCAGCGGAGGGGAAACGGGGGACACAGATACGCAGTATTTT.

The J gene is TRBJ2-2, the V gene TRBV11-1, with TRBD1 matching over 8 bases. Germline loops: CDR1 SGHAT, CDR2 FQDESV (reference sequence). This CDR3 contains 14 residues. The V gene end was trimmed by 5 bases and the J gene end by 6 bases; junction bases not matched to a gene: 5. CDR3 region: CASSPWTGSGELFF. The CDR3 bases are TGTGCCAGCAGCCCCTGGACAGGGTCCGGGGAGCTGTTTTTT.

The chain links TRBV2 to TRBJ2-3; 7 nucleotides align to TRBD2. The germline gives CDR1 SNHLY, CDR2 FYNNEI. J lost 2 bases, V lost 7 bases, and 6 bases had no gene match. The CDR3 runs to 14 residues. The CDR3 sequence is CASMGGVNTDTQYF. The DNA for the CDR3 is TGTGCCAGCATGGGGGGGGTGAACACAGATACGCAGTATTTT. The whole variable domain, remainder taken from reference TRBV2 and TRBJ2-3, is EPEVTQTPSHQVTQMGQEVILRCVPISNHLYFYWYRQILGQKVEFLVSFYNNEISEKSEIFDDQFSVERPDGSNFTLKIRSTKLEDSAMYFCASMGGVNTDTQYFGPGTRLTVL.

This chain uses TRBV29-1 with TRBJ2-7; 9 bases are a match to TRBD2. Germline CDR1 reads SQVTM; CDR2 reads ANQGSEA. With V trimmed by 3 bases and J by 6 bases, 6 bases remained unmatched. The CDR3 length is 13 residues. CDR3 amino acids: CSVDWAGGREQYF. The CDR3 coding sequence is TGCAGCGTTGACTGGGCGGGGGGGCGCGAGCAGTACTTC.

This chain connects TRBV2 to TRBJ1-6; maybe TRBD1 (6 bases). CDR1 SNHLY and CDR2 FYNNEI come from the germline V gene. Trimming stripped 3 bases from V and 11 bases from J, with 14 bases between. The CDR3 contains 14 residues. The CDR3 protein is CASSDRGASAPLHF. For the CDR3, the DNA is TGTGCCAGCAGTGATCGGGGGGCGAGTGCACCCCTCCACTTT.

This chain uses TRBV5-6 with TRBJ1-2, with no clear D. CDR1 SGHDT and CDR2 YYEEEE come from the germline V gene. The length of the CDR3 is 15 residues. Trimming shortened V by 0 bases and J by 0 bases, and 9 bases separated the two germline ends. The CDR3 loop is CASSLGTGTNYGYTF. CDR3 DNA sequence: TGTGCCAGCAGCTTGGGAACGGGAACTAACTATGGCTACACCTTC.

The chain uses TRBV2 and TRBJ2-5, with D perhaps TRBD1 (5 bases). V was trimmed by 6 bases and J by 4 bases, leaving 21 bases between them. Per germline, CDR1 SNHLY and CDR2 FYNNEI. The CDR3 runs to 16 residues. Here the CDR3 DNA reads TGTGCCAGCAGGATCTTAGGGCAGGCAGGGCGAGAGACCCAGTACTTC. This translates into CASRILGQAGRETQYF.

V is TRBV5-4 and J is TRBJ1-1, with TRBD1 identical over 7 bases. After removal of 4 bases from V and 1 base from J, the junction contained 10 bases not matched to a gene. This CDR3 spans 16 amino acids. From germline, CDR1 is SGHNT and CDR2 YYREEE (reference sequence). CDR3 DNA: TGTGCCAGCAGCGGCATGTACCGGGACAGGAACACTGAAGCTTTCTTT. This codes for CASSGMYRDRNTEAFF.

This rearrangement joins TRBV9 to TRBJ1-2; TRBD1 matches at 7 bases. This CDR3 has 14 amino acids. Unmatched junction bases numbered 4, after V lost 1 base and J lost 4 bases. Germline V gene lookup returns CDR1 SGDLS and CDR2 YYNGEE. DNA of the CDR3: TGTGCCAGCAGCGTATACTCAGGGGGCTATGGCTACACCTTC. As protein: CASSVYSGGYGYTF.

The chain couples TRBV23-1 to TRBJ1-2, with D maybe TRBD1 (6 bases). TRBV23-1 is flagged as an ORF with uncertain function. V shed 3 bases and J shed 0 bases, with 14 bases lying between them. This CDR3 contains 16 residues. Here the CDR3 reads CASSQRGQLTNYGYTF. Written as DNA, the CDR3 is TGCGCCAGCAGTCAGAGAGGACAGCTAACTAACTATGGCTACACCTTC.

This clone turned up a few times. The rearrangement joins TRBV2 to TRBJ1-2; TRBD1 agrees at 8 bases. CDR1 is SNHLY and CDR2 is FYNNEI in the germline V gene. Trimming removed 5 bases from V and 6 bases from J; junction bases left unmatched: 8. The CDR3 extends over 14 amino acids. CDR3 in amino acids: CASSIYDRGDGYTF. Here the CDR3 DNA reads TGTGCCAGCAGTATTTACGACAGGGGTGATGGCTACACCTTC.

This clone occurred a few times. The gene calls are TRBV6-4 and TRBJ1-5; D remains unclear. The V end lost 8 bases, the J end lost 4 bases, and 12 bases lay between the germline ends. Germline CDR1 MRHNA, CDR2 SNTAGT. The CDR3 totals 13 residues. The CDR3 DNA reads TGTGCCAGCGCCCCCGAGGAGAATCAGCCCCAGCATTTT. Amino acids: CASAPEENQPQHF.

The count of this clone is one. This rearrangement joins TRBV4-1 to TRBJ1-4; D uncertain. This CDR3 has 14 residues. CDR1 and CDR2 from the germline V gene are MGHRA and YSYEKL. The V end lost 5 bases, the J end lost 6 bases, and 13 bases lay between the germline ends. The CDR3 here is CASSALREDEKLFF. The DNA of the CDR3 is TGCGCCAGCAGCGCTCTTAGGGAGGATGAAAAACTGTTTTTT.

CDR3 sequence reads: CASSLVQEGANTEAFF. CDR3 coding DNA: TGTGCCAGCAGCTTGGTCCAGGAGGGGGCGAACACTGAAGCTTTCTTT. The chain has TRBV5-5 and TRBJ1-1; 7 nucleotides align to TRBD1. J lost 1 base, V lost 0 bases, and 6 bases had no gene match. The CDR3 is made up of 16 amino acids. Looked up from germline, CDR1 is SGHKS and CDR2 is YYEKEE (reference sequence).

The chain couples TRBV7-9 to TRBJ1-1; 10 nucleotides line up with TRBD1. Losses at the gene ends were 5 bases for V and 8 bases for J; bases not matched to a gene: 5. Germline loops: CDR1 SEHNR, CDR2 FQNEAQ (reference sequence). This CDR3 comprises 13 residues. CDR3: CASSGGQGIEAFF. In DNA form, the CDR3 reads TGTGCCAGCAGCGGGGGACAGGGGATCGAAGCTTTCTTT.

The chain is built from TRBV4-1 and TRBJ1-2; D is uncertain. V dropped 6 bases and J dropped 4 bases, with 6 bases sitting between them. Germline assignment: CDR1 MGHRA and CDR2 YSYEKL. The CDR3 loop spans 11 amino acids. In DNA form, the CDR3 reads TGCGCCAGCAGAATGAGCTATGGCTACACCTTC. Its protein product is CASRMSYGYTF.

The CDR3: CASSEFVAVDEQFF. The CDR3 DNA reads TGTGCCAGCAGTGAATTTGTGGCTGTCGATGAGCAGTTCTTC. The V and J genes are TRBV2 and TRBJ2-1, with D unresolved. The length of the CDR3 is 14 residues. V lost 2 bases, J lost 8 bases, and 13 bases lay in between. In germline, CDR1 is SNHLY, CDR2 FYNNEI.